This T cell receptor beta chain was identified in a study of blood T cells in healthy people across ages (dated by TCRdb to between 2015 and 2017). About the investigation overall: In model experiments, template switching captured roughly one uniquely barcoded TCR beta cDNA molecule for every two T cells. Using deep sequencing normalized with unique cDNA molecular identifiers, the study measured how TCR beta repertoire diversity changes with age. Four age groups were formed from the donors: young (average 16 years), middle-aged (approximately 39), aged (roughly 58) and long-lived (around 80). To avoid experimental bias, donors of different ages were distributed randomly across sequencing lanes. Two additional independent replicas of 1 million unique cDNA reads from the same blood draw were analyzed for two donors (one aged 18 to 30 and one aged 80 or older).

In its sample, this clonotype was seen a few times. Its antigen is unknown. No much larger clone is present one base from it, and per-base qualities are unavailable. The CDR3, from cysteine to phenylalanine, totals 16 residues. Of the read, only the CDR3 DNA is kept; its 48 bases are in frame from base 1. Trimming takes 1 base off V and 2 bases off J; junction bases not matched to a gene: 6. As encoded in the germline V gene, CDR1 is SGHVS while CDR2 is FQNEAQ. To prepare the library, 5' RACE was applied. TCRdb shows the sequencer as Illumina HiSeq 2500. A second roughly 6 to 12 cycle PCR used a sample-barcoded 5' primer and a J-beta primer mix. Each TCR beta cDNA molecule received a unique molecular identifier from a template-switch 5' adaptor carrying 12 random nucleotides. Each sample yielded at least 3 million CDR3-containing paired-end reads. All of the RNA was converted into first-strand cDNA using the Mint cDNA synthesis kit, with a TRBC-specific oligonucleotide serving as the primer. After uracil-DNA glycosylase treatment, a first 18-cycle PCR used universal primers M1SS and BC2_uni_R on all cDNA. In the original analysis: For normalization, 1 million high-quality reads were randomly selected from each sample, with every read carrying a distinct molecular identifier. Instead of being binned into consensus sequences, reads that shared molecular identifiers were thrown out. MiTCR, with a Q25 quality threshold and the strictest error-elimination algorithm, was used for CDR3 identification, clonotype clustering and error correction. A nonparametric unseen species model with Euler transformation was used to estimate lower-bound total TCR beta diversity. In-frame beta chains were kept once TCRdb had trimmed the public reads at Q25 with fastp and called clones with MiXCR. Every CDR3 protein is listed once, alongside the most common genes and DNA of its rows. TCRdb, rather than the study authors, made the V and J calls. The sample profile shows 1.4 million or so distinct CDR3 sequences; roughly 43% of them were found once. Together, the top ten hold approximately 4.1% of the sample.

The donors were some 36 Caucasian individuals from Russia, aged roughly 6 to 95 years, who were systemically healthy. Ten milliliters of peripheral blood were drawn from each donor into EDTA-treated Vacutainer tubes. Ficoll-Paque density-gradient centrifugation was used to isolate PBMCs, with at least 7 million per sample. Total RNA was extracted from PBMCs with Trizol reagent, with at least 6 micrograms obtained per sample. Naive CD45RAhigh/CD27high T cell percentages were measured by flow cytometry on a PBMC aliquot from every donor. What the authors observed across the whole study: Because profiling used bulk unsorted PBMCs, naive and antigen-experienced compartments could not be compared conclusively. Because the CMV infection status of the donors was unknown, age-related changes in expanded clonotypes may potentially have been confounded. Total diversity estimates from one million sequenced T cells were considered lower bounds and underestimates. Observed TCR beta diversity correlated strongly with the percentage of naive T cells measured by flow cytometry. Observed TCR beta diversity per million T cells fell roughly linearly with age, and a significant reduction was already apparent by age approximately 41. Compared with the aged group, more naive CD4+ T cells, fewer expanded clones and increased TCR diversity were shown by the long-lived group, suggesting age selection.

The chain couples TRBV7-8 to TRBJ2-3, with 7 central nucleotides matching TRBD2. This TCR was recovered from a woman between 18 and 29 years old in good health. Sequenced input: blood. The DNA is TGTGCCAGCAGCTTAGGTTCAGCGGGATACACAGATACGCAGTATTTT. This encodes CASSLGSAGYTDTQYF.